This TCR beta chain was identified in a study of post-analysis software for immune sequencing data. Points from the study as a whole: There were several TRBV segments more frequent in patients than controls, and TRBV5-6, TRBV5-1 and TRBV20-1 were among them.

In regard to this clonotype: Its antigen is still unknown.

Trimming at V came to 4 bases and at J to 4 bases, leaving 6 bases not matched to a gene. This CDR3 spans 15 amino acids. CDR1 and CDR2 (germline): MGHRA, YSYEKL. The library was made from cDNA and included unique molecular identifiers. TCRdb re-analysed the PCR reads in MiXCR, keeping a single row per CDR3 protein. The data hold roughly 800,000 distinct CDR3 sequences, with about 57% observed a single time. Specimen: blood. The chain has TRBV4-1 and TRBJ2-1, with 8 positions matching TRBD2. The sequence was collected from a girl aged 5-17 years with multiple sclerosis. CDR3: CASSPQSGGYNEQFF. The CDR3 DNA reads TGCGCCAGCAGCCCACAGTCGGGAGGGTACAATGAGCAGTTCTTC.